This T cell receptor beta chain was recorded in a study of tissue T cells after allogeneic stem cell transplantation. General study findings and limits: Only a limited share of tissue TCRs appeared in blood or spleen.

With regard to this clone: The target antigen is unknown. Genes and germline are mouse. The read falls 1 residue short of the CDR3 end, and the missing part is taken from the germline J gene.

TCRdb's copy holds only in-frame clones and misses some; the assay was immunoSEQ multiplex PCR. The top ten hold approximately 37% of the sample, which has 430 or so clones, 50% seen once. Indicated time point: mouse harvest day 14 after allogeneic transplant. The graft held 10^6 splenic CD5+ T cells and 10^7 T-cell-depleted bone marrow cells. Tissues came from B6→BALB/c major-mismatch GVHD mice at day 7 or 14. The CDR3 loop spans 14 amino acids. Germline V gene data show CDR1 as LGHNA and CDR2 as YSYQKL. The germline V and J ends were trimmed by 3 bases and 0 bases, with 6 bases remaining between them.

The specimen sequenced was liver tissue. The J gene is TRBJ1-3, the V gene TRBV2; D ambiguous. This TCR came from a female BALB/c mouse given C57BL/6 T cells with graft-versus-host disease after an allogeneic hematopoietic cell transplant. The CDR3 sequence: CASSHSGSGNTLYF. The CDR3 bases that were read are TGTGCCAGCAGCCATTCAGGTTCTGGAAATACGCTCTAT. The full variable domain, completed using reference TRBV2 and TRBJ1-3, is DPKIIQKPKYLVAVTGSEKILICEQYLGHNAMYWYRQSAKKPLEFMFSYSYQKLMDNQTASSRFQPQSSKKNHLDLQITALKPDDSATYFCASSHSGSGNTLYFGEGSRLIVV.